The present entry profiles one TCR beta chain with its context. As yet, its antigen is unknown. The record originates from a study of radiotherapy plus CTLA-4 blockade in lung cancer. General study points: Tumor-derived TCR clones expanded in blood after radiotherapy plus ipilimumab.

V lost 6 bases and J 8 bases, leaving 11 bases between the germline ends. Germline CDR1 reads SGHDT; CDR2 reads YYEEEE. There are 12 residues in the CDR3. TCRdb's copy holds only in-frame clones and misses some; the assay was immunoSEQ multiplex PCR. In the table there are tens of thousands of clones, around 80% of which are singletons. This material consisted of peripheral blood, taken from a patient treated with radiotherapy plus ipilimumab. The TCR originated in a human donor with non-small cell lung cancer who had a partial response to radiotherapy plus ipilimumab. The chain carries TRBV5-6 and TRBJ2-2; D gene uncertain. CDR3 nucleotides: TGTGCCAGCACCCTCCGAGCAGGGGAGCTGTTTTTT. Translating it yields CASTLRAGELFF.